This T cell receptor beta chain was found in a study of shared clonotypes between healthy human individuals. Study-level background: CD4 naive cells filled three plates per donor, CD4 memory three, CD8 naive two and CD8 memory one.

CDR3 length: 14 residues. With V trimmed by 4 bases and J by 4 bases, 6 bases remained unmatched. Germline V CDR1 and CDR2: SGHRS, YFSETQ. Assay execution took place at the deep level. Each cell subset's genomic DNA was divided evenly among several immunoSEQ plates. The assay was immunoSEQ multiplex PCR, and TCRdb's table has in-frame clones only and misses some. The sample records 2 million to 3 million clones, over 85% being singletons. This clone is a singleton in its sample. The same CDR3 arises from other DNA sequences in this sample as well. Splitting the CD4+ cells yielded a CD45RA+ naive subset and a CD45RA-negative memory subset.

This TCR came from a man between 18 and 35 years old in good health. Some clones in this sample may be carry-over from other donors' samples. V and J are TRBV5-1 and TRBJ1-2; 8 positions agree with TRBD1. What was sequenced was naive CD4+ T cells from PBMCs. Indicated subset: CD45RA+ positively selected. Written as DNA, the CDR3 is TGCGCCAGCAGCCCCGGACAGGGAAGCTATGGCTACACCTTC. Translating it yields CASSPGQGSYGYTF. Using reference TRBV5-1 and TRBJ1-2 for the parts outside the CDR3, the full variable domain is KAGVTQTPRYLIKTRGQQVTLSCSPISGHRSVSWYQQTPGQGLQFLFEYFSETQRNKGNFPGRFSGRQFSNSRSEMNVSTLELGDSALYLCASSPGQGSYGYTFGSGTRLTVV.